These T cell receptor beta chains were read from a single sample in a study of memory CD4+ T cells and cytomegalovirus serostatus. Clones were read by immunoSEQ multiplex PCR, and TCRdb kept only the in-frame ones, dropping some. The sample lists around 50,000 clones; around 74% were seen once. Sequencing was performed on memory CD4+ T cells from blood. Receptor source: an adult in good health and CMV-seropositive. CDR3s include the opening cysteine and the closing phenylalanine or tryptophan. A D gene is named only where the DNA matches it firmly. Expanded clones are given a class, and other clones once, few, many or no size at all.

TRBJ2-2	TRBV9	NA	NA	CASSVAATGELFF	TGTGCCAGCAGCGTAGCTGCTACCGGGGAGCTGTTTTTT
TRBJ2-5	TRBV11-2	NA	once	CASSSPGAETQYF	TGTGCCAGCAGCTCCCCGGGGGCGGAGACCCAGTACTTC
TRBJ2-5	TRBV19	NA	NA	CASSMSYETQYF	TGTGCCAGTAGTATGTCTTACGAGACCCAGTACTTC
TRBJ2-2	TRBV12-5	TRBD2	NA	CASGFTRLAGDTGELFF	TGTGCTAGTGGTTTTACTCGACTAGCGGGAGACACCGGGGAGCTGTTTTTT
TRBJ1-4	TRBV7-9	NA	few	CASSLRTEKLFF	TGTGCCAGCAGCTTGAGGACTGAAAAACTGTTTTTT
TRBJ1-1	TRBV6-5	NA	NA	CASSQTSQPYTEAFF	TGTGCCAGCAGCCAAACCTCGCAACCGTACACTGAAGCTTTCTTT
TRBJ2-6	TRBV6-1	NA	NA	CASSVPREGFSGANVLTF	TGTGCCAGCAGTGTTCCTCGCGAAGGGTTCTCTGGGGCCAACGTCCTGACTTTC
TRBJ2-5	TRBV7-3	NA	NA	CASSLSPDGETQYF	TGTGCCAGCAGCTTAAGCCCCGACGGGGAGACCCAGTACTTC
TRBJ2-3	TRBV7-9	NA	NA	CASSFGSTDTQYF	TGTGCCAGCAGCTTCGGGAGCACAGATACGCAGTATTTT
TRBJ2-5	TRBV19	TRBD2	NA	CASSIGLDSETQYF	TGTGCCAGTAGTATCGGACTAGACAGTGAGACCCAGTACTTC
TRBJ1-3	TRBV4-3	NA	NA	CASSPSTTGSGNTIYF	TGCGCCAGCAGCCCGTCGACGACCGGCTCTGGAAACACCATATATTTT
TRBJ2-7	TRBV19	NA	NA	CASSPLGPPSEQYF	TGTGCCAGTAGTCCGCTCGGGCCTCCGTCCGAGCAGTACTTC
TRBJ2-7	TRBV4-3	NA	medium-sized	CASSQDYTETYEQYF	TGCGCCAGCAGCCAAGATTACACAGAGACCTACGAGCAGTACTTC
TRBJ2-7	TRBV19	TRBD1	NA	CASSTDRFSYEQYF	TGTGCCAGTAGTACGGACAGGTTCTCCTACGAGCAGTACTTC
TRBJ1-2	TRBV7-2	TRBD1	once	CASSLKQGAIYGYTF	TGTGCCAGCAGCTTAAAACAGGGGGCTATCTATGGCTACACCTTC
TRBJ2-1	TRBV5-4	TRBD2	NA	CASSRFATSGGANEQFF	TGTGCCAGCAGCCGTTTCGCGACTAGCGGGGGGGCCAATGAGCAGTTCTTC
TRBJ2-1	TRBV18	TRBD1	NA	CASSPGQGVSYNEQFF	TGTGCCAGCTCGCCCGGACAGGGTGTCTCCTACAATGAGCAGTTCTTC
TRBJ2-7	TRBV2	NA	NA	CASVYQGFEQYF	TGTGCCAGCGTATACCAGGGCTTCGAGCAGTACTTC
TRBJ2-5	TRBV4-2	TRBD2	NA	CASSPVGRSGGAFQETQYF	TGTGCCAGCAGCCCTGTAGGTCGTAGCGGGGGGGCGTTCCAAGAGACCCAGTACTTC
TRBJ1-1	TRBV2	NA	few	CASLREVGTEAFF	TGTGCCAGCCTCAGGGAGGTAGGCACTGAAGCTTTCTTT
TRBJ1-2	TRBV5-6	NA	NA	CASSVPGGGANGYTF	TGTGCCAGCAGCGTACCCGGGGGGGGCGCAAATGGCTACACCTTC
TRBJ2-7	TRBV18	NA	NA	CASSPLGSGTEQYF	TGTGCCAGCTCACCACTTGGTTCGGGTACCGAGCAGTACTTC
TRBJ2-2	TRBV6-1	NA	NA	CASSQYTGELFF	TGTGCCAGCAGTCAGTACACCGGGGAGCTGTTTTTT
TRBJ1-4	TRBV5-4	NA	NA	CASSLEGNEKLFF	TGTGCCAGCAGCTTGGAAGGGAATGAAAAACTGTTTTTT
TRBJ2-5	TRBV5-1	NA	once	CASSLEGTELETQYF	TGCGCCAGCAGCTTGGAAGGGACGGAATTAGAGACCCAGTACTTC
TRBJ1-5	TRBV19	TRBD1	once	CASTMTRDRNQPQHF	TGTGCCAGTACCATGACGAGGGACAGGAATCAGCCCCAGCATTTT
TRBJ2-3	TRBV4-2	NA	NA	CASSQDKASEGTQYF	TGTGCCAGCAGCCAAGATAAGGCTAGCGAGGGTACGCAGTATTTT
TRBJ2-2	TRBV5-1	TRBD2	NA	CASSLKSSGDTGELFF	TGCGCCAGCAGCTTGAAGAGCAGCGGGGACACCGGGGAGCTGTTTTTT
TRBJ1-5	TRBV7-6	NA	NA	CASSLVPGLNQPQHF	TGTGCCAGCAGCTTAGTGCCAGGCCTCAATCAGCCCCAGCATTTT
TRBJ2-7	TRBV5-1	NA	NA	CASSPVGRTRGYEQYF	TGCGCCAGCAGCCCCGTAGGAAGGACAAGAGGGTACGAGCAGTACTTC
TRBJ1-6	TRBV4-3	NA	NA	CASSQDSGVNNSPLHF	TGCGCCAGCAGCCAAGATTCGGGGGTAAATAATTCACCCCTCCACTTT
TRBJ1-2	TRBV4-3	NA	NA	CASSQDLPSQEYGYTF	TGCGCCAGCAGCCAAGATCTTCCCAGCCAAGAATATGGCTACACCTTC
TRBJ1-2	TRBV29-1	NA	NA	CSVDFRASYYGYTF	TGCAGCGTTGATTTCAGGGCGAGTTACTATGGCTACACCTTC
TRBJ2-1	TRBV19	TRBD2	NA	CASNERGGYSYNEQFF	TGTGCCAGTAATGAGCGGGGGGGATACTCCTACAATGAGCAGTTCTTC
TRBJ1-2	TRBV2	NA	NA	CASSHGRGYSGYTF	TGTGCCAGCAGTCATGGCAGGGGATACTCTGGCTACACCTTC
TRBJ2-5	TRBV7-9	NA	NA	CASSRLQQTQYF	TGTGCCAGCAGCCGTCTTCAACAGACCCAGTACTTC
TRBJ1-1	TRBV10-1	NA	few	CASSALNTEAFF	TGCGCCAGCAGTGCTCTTAACACTGAAGCTTTCTTT
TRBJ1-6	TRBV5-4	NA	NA	CASSLGRGGNSPLHF	TGTGCCAGCAGTCTTGGCAGGGGAGGTAATTCACCCCTCCACTTT
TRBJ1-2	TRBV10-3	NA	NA	CAISELMTTDGYTF	TGTGCCATCAGTGAGTTAATGACGACGGATGGCTACACCTTC
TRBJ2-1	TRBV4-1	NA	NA	CASSPIMGGARGNEQFF	TGCGCCAGCAGCCCGATTATGGGGGGGGCTAGAGGCAATGAGCAGTTCTTC